This T cell receptor beta chain was identified in a study of blood T cell repertoires in COVID-19. Study-level information: Whether acute or convalescent, the COVID-19 samples came from the United States, Italy and Spain. The analysed material was cDNA or gDNA that came from T cells, B-cell-depleted T cells, or PBMCs.

Methods used by the authors: Reference gene primer amplification gave estimated nucleated cell counts. Sequencing used immunoSEQ multiplex PCR; TCRdb keeps in-frame clones, though not all of them. The V and J calls and clone size come from that table; D and trimming were worked out from the DNA. The repertoire holds 250,000 to 350,000 clones, with about nine tenths as singletons. The CDR3 sequence is 16 residues long. The trim removed 3 bases at V and 3 bases at J, leaving 8 bases unmatched. Germline V lookup: CDR1 LNHDA, CDR2 SQIVND (reference sequence). J is TRBJ2-7 and V is TRBV19; 10 bases line up with TRBD2. The receptor's source is a man between 18 and 29 years old with active or convalescent COVID-19. Sequencing was carried out using peripheral blood. Here the CDR3 reads CASSITFSGRFYEQYF. CDR3 in DNA: TGTGCCAGTAGTATTACCTTTAGCGGGAGGTTCTACGAGCAGTACTTC.